These 22 T cell receptor beta chains came from one sample sequenced in a study of T cell responses to AZD1222 COVID-19 vaccine. The method was immunoSEQ multiplex PCR; TCRdb's version includes in-frame clones alone and lacks a portion of them. Altogether 150,000 or so clones are present, roughly 92% being singletons, with the ten largest covering approximately 4.8%. This specimen consisted of peripheral blood, obtained on day 0 of AZD1222 vaccination. All receptors come from an adult in good health.

The chain uses TRBV10-2 and TRBJ1-4; no definite D call. The CDR3 spans 12 residues. Germline CDR1 and CDR2: WSHSY and SAAADI. The V gene lost 4 bases and the J gene lost 0 bases, with 0 bases spanning the gap. CDR3 in amino acids: CASSATNEKLFF. The CDR3 nucleotides are TGCGCCAGCAGTGCAACTAATGAAAAACTGTTTTTT.

This clone was detected once. This sequence joins TRBV6-5 and TRBJ1-3, with D perhaps TRBD1 (5 bases). CDR1 and CDR2 from the germline V gene are MNHEY and SVGAGI. The CDR3 loop spans 15 amino acids. V was cut by 7 bases and J by 4 bases, with 17 bases left in between. CDR3: CASTTSGGGGNTIYF. The DNA of the CDR3 is TGTGCCAGCACCACGTCGGGGGGAGGAGGAAACACCATATATTTT.

The chain carries TRBV7-2 and TRBJ1-1, with a tentative D call TRBD1 (6 bases). CDR1 is SGHTA, CDR2 FQGNSA, per germline. The ends were cut back, 0 bases at V and 4 bases at J, with 6 bases in the middle. This CDR3 is built from 13 residues. Here the CDR3 reads CASSLAQGTEAFF. DNA of the CDR3: TGTGCCAGCAGCTTAGCACAGGGCACTGAAGCTTTCTTT. Drawing the rest from reference TRBV7-2 and TRBJ1-1, the complete variable domain is GAGVSQSPSNKVTEKGKDVELRCDPISGHTALYWYRQSLGQGLEFLIYFQGNSAPDKSGLPSDRFSAERTGGSVSTLTIQRTQQEDSAVYLCASSLAQGTEAFFGQGTRLTVV.

This chain links TRBV5-6 with TRBJ1-3; tentative D call: TRBD1 (5 bases). CDR1 is SGHDT, CDR2 YYEEEE, per germline. Trimming removed 2 bases at V and 2 bases at J, with 8 bases between. The CDR3 has 14 amino acids. The CDR3 sequence: CASSFQGTGNTIYF. For the CDR3, the DNA is TGTGCCAGCAGCTTCCAGGGAACTGGAAACACCATATATTTT.

The chain links TRBV14 to TRBJ2-7; TRBD2 agrees at 11 bases. This CDR3 spans 15 amino acids. J gave up 3 bases and V 3 bases, and 4 bases lay outside the gene matches. CDR1 and CDR2 (germline): SGHDN, FVKESK. CDR3 nucleotides: TGTGCCAGCAGCCAGAGACTAGCGGGACTCTACGAGCAGTACTTC. It yields the protein CASSQRLAGLYEQYF.

The chain joins TRBV15 to TRBJ2-7; either TRBD1 or TRBD2 may supply D (5 bases each). In germline, CDR1 is LNHNV, CDR2 YYDKDF (reference sequence). The V gene lost 2 bases and the J gene lost 3 bases, with 17 bases spanning the gap. The CDR3 is 16 residues long. The CDR3 DNA follows: TGTGCCACCAGCAGATGGGGGAGAGGATTGGGCTACGAGCAGTACTTC. It encodes CATSRWGRGLGYEQYF.

This rearrangement joins TRBV19 to TRBJ2-5; D may correspond to TRBD1 or TRBD2 (6 bases each). Between the trimmed V and J ends, which lost 8 bases and 9 bases, there was a span of 22 bases. Germline CDR1 and CDR2: LNHDA and SQIVND (reference sequence). CDR3 size: 14 residues. The CDR3 loop is CASGRQGLSGAQYF. Written as DNA, the CDR3 is TGTGCCAGTGGGAGGCAGGGACTCTCAGGGGCCCAGTACTTC. The entire variable domain, with the rest obtained from reference TRBV19 and TRBJ2-5, is as follows: DGGITQSPKYLFRKEGQNVTLSCEQNLNHDAMYWYRQDPGQGLRLIYYSQIVNDFQKGDIAEGYSVSREKKESFPLTVTSAQKNPTAFYLCASGRQGLSGAQYFGPGTRLLVL.

Only one count was recorded for this clone. The CDR3 bases are TGTGCCAGCACCTCGCGGGACTCTGCCTACGAGCAGTACTTC. Its protein product is CASTSRDSAYEQYF. The J gene is TRBJ2-7, the V gene TRBV11-2, with a tentative D call TRBD2 (6 bases). Germline assignment: CDR1 SGHAT and CDR2 FQNNGV. CDR3 length equals 14 residues. With 7 bases removed from V and 2 bases from J, the gap between germline ends came to 15 bases.

This CDR3 is CASSLDLLDTQYF. DNA of the CDR3: TGCGCCAGCAGCTTAGATCTGTTGGATACGCAGTATTTT. V is TRBV5-1 and J is TRBJ2-3; no definite D call. V was cut by 2 bases and J by 6 bases, with 10 bases left in between. This CDR3 is 13 amino acids long. Germline V lookup: CDR1 SGHRS, CDR2 YFSETQ.

As to this clone: A junction end diverges from the germline sequence, so it may reflect a read error. This chain connects TRBV6-1 to TRBJ1-1; D is unclear. CDR1 is MNHNS and CDR2 is SASEGT in the germline V gene. The CDR3 loop spans 11 amino acids. Written as DNA, the CDR3 is TGTGCCAGCAGTGAAGACACTCAAGCTTTCTTT. This translates into CASSEDTQAFF.

This chain joins TRBV5-6 and TRBJ1-5, with 7 bases identical to TRBD1. Germline V gene data show CDR1 as SGHDT and CDR2 as YYEEEE. This CDR3 has 15 amino acids. With 1 base clipped from V and 2 bases from J, the junction kept 3 bases outside the gene matches. This CDR3 is CASSLRQGRNQPQHF. The CDR3 DNA reads as TGTGCCAGCAGCTTGCGACAGGGACGCAATCAGCCCCAGCATTTT.

The gene calls are TRBV5-1 and TRBJ2-2; TRBD2 aligns across 11 bases. V lost 5 bases to trimming and J lost 1 base; unmatched junction nucleotides: 4. The CDR3 consists of 16 residues. The germline CDR1 and CDR2 sequences are SGHRS and YFSETQ. In DNA, the CDR3 is TGCGCCAGCAGATGGCTAGCGGGAGGGAACACCGGGGAGCTGTTTTTT. It encodes CASRWLAGGNTGELFF.

This chain links TRBV24-1 with TRBJ2-5; 7 bases align to TRBD2. V dropped 3 bases and J dropped 5; count of bases not matched to a gene: 8. Germline CDR1 KGHDR, CDR2 SFDVKD. The CDR3 sequence is 15 residues long. DNA of the CDR3: TGTGCCACCAGTGATGGAAGGCCCGGGGGGGAGACCCAGTACTTC. This sequence encodes CATSDGRPGGETQYF.

The CDR3 bases are TGTGCCAGCAGTTTCAGGACAGGGGGCCGGGACACTGAAGCTTTCTTT. Residues: CASSFRTGGRDTEAFF. J is TRBJ1-1 and V is TRBV6-2 or TRBV6-3, with 11 bases fitting TRBD1. Germline lookup yields CDR1 MNHEY and CDR2 SVGEGT. The CDR3 contains 16 residues. V lost 4 bases, J lost 3 bases, and 7 bases stayed unmatched.

A single count supports this clone. The V and J genes are TRBV4-1 and TRBJ2-3, with TRBD2 matching 12 bases. Germline V gives CDR1 MGHRA, CDR2 YSYEKL. Trimming at V came to 3 bases and at J to 0 bases, leaving 4 bases not matched to a gene. The CDR3 is made up of 17 amino acids. CDR3 residues: CASSQGLAGLSTDTQYF. CDR3 DNA: TGCGCCAGCAGCCAGGGACTAGCGGGTTTGAGCACAGATACGCAGTATTTT.

The genes are TRBV11-2 and TRBJ1-1; 8 positions agree with TRBD1. CDR3 size: 13 residues. V trimming: 5 bases; J trimming: 5 bases; junction bases outside the gene matches: 4. Looked up from germline, CDR1 is SGHAT and CDR2 is FQNNGV. Here the CDR3 DNA reads TGTGCCAGCAGCCTGGACAGGGAGACTGAAGCTTTCTTT. This translates into CASSLDRETEAFF.

The genes are TRBV2 and TRBJ1-1; D is unclear. V dropped 1 base and J dropped 9 bases, with 15 bases sitting between them. The CDR3 runs 14 residues. From germline, CDR1 is SNHLY and CDR2 FYNNEI. Here the CDR3 DNA reads TGTGCCAGCAGTGAAGAGGGTTTCCAGACCCAAGCTTTCTTT. It yields the protein CASSEEGFQTQAFF.

V usage is TRBV19 and J usage is TRBJ1-5; D unresolved. Trimming cost V 6 bases and J 5 bases, with 11 bases left between them. Germline V gene sequence: CDR1 LNHDA, CDR2 SQIVND (reference sequence). The CDR3 consists of 13 residues. The chain's CDR3 is CASSPFLHQPQHF. The DNA for the CDR3 is TGTGCCAGTAGCCCCTTCCTCCATCAGCCCCAGCATTTT.

In this sample, this clone turned up once. This sequence joins TRBV15 and TRBJ2-1; D not certain. CDR3 length equals 14 residues. Germline V gives CDR1 LNHNV, CDR2 YYDKDF (reference sequence). Trimming cost V 3 bases and J 8 bases, with 14 bases left between them. This chain's CDR3 is CATSRVVGGDEQFF. CDR3 DNA: TGTGCCACCAGCAGGGTCGTGGGTGGCGATGAGCAGTTCTTC.

The V and J genes are TRBV15 and TRBJ2-7; D gene unclear. The germline CDR1 and CDR2 sequences are LNHNV and YYDKDF (reference sequence). The V end lost 0 bases, the J end lost 3 bases, and 6 bases lay between the germline ends. The CDR3 runs to 13 residues. The CDR3 is CATSRDLFYEQYF. In DNA, the CDR3 is TGTGCCACCAGCAGAGATCTTTTCTACGAGCAGTACTTC. The full variable domain, its missing parts supplied by reference TRBV15 and TRBJ2-7, is DAMVIQNPRYQVTQFGKPVTLSCSQTLNHNVMYWYQQKSSQAPKLLFHYYDKDFNNEADTPDNFQSRRPNTSFCFLDIRSPGLGDTAMYLCATSRDLFYEQYFGPGTRLTVT.

The chain employs TRBV12-3 or TRBV12-4 and TRBJ2-1, with D possibly matching TRBD2 (5 bases). V was pared by 3 bases and J by 10 bases, with 7 bases between. This CDR3 has 11 residues. Here the CDR3 DNA reads TGTGCCAGCAGTTTGAGAGGGGAGCAGTTCTTC. Its translation is CASSLRGEQFF.

A single count supports this clone. The rearrangement links TRBV7-2 to TRBJ2-7; D is perhaps TRBD1 (6 bases). Germline loops: CDR1 SGHTA, CDR2 FQGNSA. Deletions cut 5 bases from V and 5 bases from J, with 16 bases between. There are 14 residues in the CDR3. Written as DNA, the CDR3 is TGTGCCAGCAGCCCTGGGGACACTGGGAACGAGCAGTACTTC. This codes for CASSPGDTGNEQYF.